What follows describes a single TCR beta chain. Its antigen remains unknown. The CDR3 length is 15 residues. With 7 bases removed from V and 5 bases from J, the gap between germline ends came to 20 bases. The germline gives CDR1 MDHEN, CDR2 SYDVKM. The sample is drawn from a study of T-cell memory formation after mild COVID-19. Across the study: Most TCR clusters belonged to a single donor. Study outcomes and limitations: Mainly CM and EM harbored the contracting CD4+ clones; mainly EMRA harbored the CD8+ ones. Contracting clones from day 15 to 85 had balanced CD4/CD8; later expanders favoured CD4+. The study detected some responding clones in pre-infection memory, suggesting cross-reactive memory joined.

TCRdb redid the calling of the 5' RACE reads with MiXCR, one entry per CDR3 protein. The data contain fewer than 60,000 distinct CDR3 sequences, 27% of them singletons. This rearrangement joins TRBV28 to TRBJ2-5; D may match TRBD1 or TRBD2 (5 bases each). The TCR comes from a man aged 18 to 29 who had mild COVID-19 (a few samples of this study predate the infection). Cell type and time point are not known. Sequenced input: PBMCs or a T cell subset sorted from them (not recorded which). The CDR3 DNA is TGTGCCAGCACCCTGCCCGGGACCAGCAGGGAGACCCAGTACTTC. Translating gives CASTLPGTSRETQYF.